One sample yielded the 27 T cell receptor beta chains listed below, sequenced in a study of CD8+ T cells in alopecia areata. The authors extracted RNA and reverse transcribed it into cDNA as the sequencing template. Sequenced by immunoSEQ multiplex PCR; TCRdb stores in-frame clones only, minus some. Of approximately 150,000 clones in the sample, 55% to 75% were seen once. Sample treatment: oral pan-JAK inhibitor, 5-10 mg twice daily. The sample here was CD4+ T cells sorted from blood, taken at week 24, from a patient treated with tofacitinib. The receptor set was obtained from a human donor with alopecia areata.

The V gene is TRBV2, the J gene TRBJ1-1; D ambiguous. Germline CDR1 is SNHLY and CDR2 is FYNNEI. The germline V and J ends were trimmed by 8 bases and 2 bases, with 12 bases remaining between them. This CDR3 spans 13 amino acids. CDR3 sequence (DNA): TGTGCCAGCGGGTGGCAGTCCAACACTGAAGCTTTCTTT. Its protein is CASGWQSNTEAFF.

The CDR3 loop is CASSERIGTVYGYTF. Here the CDR3 DNA reads TGTGCCAGCAGTGAAAGAATTGGGACAGTCTATGGCTACACCTTC. The chain joins TRBV2 to TRBJ1-2, with 7 bases that match TRBD1. Germline CDR1 and CDR2: SNHLY and FYNNEI. V shed 2 bases, J shed 4 bases, and the junction held 7 bases outside the gene matches. The CDR3 is 15 residues long.

This clone has just one count. The CDR3 DNA reads as TGTGCCAGCAGTTTAGCCAGGGAGGACACCGGGGAGCTGTTTTTT. It yields the protein CASSLAREDTGELFF. V usage is TRBV27 and J usage is TRBJ2-2; the D gene is possibly TRBD2 (6 bases). V lost 2 bases to trimming and J lost 3 bases, with 10 bases between them. This CDR3 comprises 15 residues. Germline loops: CDR1 MNHEY, CDR2 SMNVEV (reference sequence).

The CDR3 DNA reads TGTGCCTGGAGTGTAGGGCGGGGGCCCTACAATGAGCAGTTCTTC. This sequence encodes CAWSVGRGPYNEQFF. The chain couples TRBV30 to TRBJ2-1; a possible D gene is TRBD2 (7 bases). The CDR3 runs to 15 residues. The germline V gene encodes CDR1 GTSNPN and CDR2 SVGIG (reference sequence). The V gene lost 0 bases and the J gene lost 2 bases, with 11 bases spanning the gap.

About this clone: Other DNA sequences in the sample encode the same CDR3. The V and J genes are TRBV7-9 and TRBJ2-2; D perhaps matches TRBD1 (5 bases). Deletions cut 5 bases from V and 0 bases from J, with 10 bases between. The CDR3 is 15 amino acids. CDR1 and CDR2 from the germline V gene are SEHNR and FQNEAQ (reference sequence). CDR3 bases: TGTGCCAGCAGCACACAAGGGGCGAACACCGGGGAGCTGTTTTTT. The encoded protein is CASSTQGANTGELFF.

The chain joins TRBV30 to TRBJ2-2; no definite D call. The V end was cut by 4 bases, the J end by 3 bases, with 12 bases between. CDR3 length equals 14 residues. CDR1 and CDR2 (germline): GTSNPN, SVGIG (reference sequence). The CDR3, as DNA: TGTGCCTGGACTATAATTAGGGACACCGGGGAGCTGTTTTTT. Protein product: CAWTIIRDTGELFF.

The chain links TRBV7-9 to TRBJ1-1; 11 positions match TRBD1. CDR3 length equals 14 residues. Trimming removed 6 bases from V and 4 bases from J; junction bases left unmatched: 4. Per the germline V gene, CDR1 is SEHNR and CDR2 is FQNEAQ (reference sequence). The CDR3 loop reads CASRDGTGGTEAFF. CDR3 nucleotides: TGTGCCAGCAGAGACGGGACAGGGGGCACTGAAGCTTTCTTT. The complete variable domain, with remaining parts taken from reference TRBV7-9 and TRBJ1-1, reads DTGVSQNPRHKITKRGQNVTFRCDPISEHNRLYWYRQTLGQGPEFLTYFQNEAQLEKSRLLSDRFSAERPKGSFSTLEIQRTEQGDSAMYLCASRDGTGGTEAFFGQGTRLTVV.

The rearrangement uses TRBV9 and TRBJ1-1; weak D call: TRBD1 (5 bases). The germline CDR1 and CDR2 sequences are SGDLS and YYNGEE. The germline V and J ends were trimmed by 3 bases and 4 bases, with 19 bases remaining between them. There are 16 residues in the CDR3. CDR3 amino acids: CASSDTGSSRVTEAFF. The CDR3 region has the DNA TGTGCCAGCAGCGATACAGGTAGTTCGAGGGTCACTGAAGCTTTCTTT.

The V and J genes are TRBV5-1 and TRBJ2-1, with TRBD1 identical over 10 bases. Per the germline V gene, CDR1 is SGHRS and CDR2 is YFSETQ. V dropped 5 bases and J dropped 9; count of bases not matched to a gene: 11. The CDR3 loop spans 15 amino acids. CDR3 sequence: CASSITDRGDSEQFF. In DNA, the CDR3 is TGCGCCAGCAGTATAACGGACAGGGGGGACAGTGAGCAGTTCTTC.

CDR3 in amino acids: CASSEAGYEQYF. In nucleotides, the CDR3 is TGTGCCAGCAGTGAAGCGGGATACGAGCAGTACTTC. The J gene is TRBJ2-7, the V gene TRBV2; D remains ambiguous. Germline V gene data show CDR1 as SNHLY and CDR2 as FYNNEI. The ends were cut back, 0 bases at V and 4 bases at J, with 4 bases in the middle. The CDR3 contains 12 residues. Variable domain in full (rest from reference TRBV2 and TRBJ2-7): EPEVTQTPSHQVTQMGQEVILRCVPISNHLYFYWYRQILGQKVEFLVSFYNNEISEKSEIFDDQFSVERPDGSNFTLKIRSTKLEDSAMYFCASSEAGYEQYFGPGTRLTVT.

Turning to this clone: Other nucleotide sequences in the sample specify the same CDR3. The chain uses TRBV2 and TRBJ1-6; 7 nucleotides align to TRBD1. V lost 4 bases to trimming and J lost 7 bases; unmatched junction nucleotides: 1. From germline, CDR1 is SNHLY and CDR2 FYNNEI. The CDR3 is 13 residues long. In nucleotides, the CDR3 is TGTGCCAGCAGTGGACAGGGAAATTCACCCCTCCACTTT. As protein: CASSGQGNSPLHF.

This clone has ten or more counts. This chain joins TRBV28 and TRBJ2-5, with D perhaps matching TRBD1 or TRBD2 (5 bases each). Germline V gene lookup returns CDR1 MDHEN and CDR2 SYDVKM. The CDR3 covers 14 residues. V was trimmed by 10 bases and J by 5 bases, leaving 20 bases between them. This CDR3 is CATTFVGVSETQYF. The CDR3 coding sequence is TGTGCCACCACGTTTGTGGGGGTTAGTGAGACCCAGTACTTC.

V gene TRBV18 combines with J gene TRBJ2-7; tentatively, D is TRBD2 (5 bases). This CDR3 region has 14 residues. V was cut by 1 base and J by 5 bases, with 12 bases left in between. In germline, CDR1 is KGHSH, CDR2 LQKENI. The CDR3 sequence is CASSPLPGGNEQYF. The CDR3 DNA follows: TGTGCCAGCTCACCACTTCCAGGAGGCAACGAGCAGTACTTC.

The V and J genes are TRBV29-1 and TRBJ2-7, with D unresolved. V dropped 0 bases and J dropped 2 bases, with 14 bases sitting between them. The CDR3 extends over 15 amino acids. Germline V CDR1 and CDR2: SQVTM, ANQGSEA. CDR3 nucleotide sequence: TGCAGCGTTGAAGATCTTAAACAACCTCCCTACGAGCAGTACTTC. The encoded protein is CSVEDLKQPPYEQYF.

V usage is TRBV5-1 and J usage is TRBJ2-5; 7 nucleotides line up with TRBD2. The CDR3 consists of 14 residues. J gave up 4 bases and V 4 bases, and 7 bases lay outside the gene matches. Germline assignment: CDR1 SGHRS and CDR2 YFSETQ. CDR3: CASSMGGKGETQYF. In DNA form, the CDR3 reads TGCGCCAGCAGCATGGGGGGGAAAGGAGAGACCCAGTACTTC. Complete variable domain (other parts from reference TRBV5-1 and TRBJ2-5): KAGVTQTPRYLIKTRGQQVTLSCSPISGHRSVSWYQQTPGQGLQFLFEYFSETQRNKGNFPGRFSGRQFSNSRSEMNVSTLELGDSALYLCASSMGGKGETQYFGPGTRLLVL.

V gene TRBV4-1 combines with J gene TRBJ1-1; D is ambiguous. V was shortened by 0 bases and J by 0 bases, with 11 bases between the two germline ends. CDR1 MGHRA and CDR2 YSYEKL come from the germline V gene. The CDR3 runs 16 residues. CDR3 protein: CASSQDSVWLNTEAFF. The CDR3 DNA reads as TGCGCCAGCAGCCAAGATTCGGTCTGGCTGAACACTGAAGCTTTCTTT.

The chain carries TRBV15 and TRBJ1-5, with a possible D match to TRBD1 (6 bases). Trimming took 0 bases from V and 4 from J, leaving 7 bases between them. Germline V CDR1 and CDR2: LNHNV, YYDKDF (reference sequence). This CDR3 comprises 14 residues. The CDR3 loop reads CATSRDQGNQPQHF. Here the CDR3 DNA reads TGTGCCACCAGCAGAGATCAGGGGAATCAGCCCCAGCATTTT.

This clone was observed a single time. This sequence joins TRBV29-1 and TRBJ1-2, with D possibly being TRBD1 (6 bases). The V end lost 4 bases, the J end lost 4 bases, and 16 bases lay between the germline ends. Germline V gene lookup returns CDR1 SQVTM and CDR2 ANQGSEA. The CDR3 loop spans 14 amino acids. Here the CDR3 reads CSVVPRQASYGYTF. CDR3 coding DNA: TGCAGCGTTGTTCCTAGACAGGCCTCCTATGGCTACACCTTC.

The chain carries TRBV6-5 and TRBJ2-1; D remains ambiguous. CDR3 length: 15 amino acids. Trimming pared 6 bases from V and 0 bases from J, leaving 12 bases between. Germline CDR1 is MNHEY and CDR2 is SVGAGI. The CDR3 nucleotides are TGTGCCAGCAGGACGGACGGCCGCTCCTACAATGAGCAGTTCTTC. Its translation: CASRTDGRSYNEQFF.

This clone has more than one count but fewer than ten. This sequence joins TRBV19 and TRBJ2-7; a weak D match, TRBD2 (6 bases). This CDR3 is 14 amino acids long. Trimming took off 3 bases at V and 5 bases at J, with 14 bases between the two ends. Germline V CDR1 and CDR2: LNHDA, SQIVND (reference sequence). CDR3 DNA: TGTGCCAGTAGTATCATTGGCTCGGGGGACGAGCAGTACTTC. It yields the protein CASSIIGSGDEQYF.

This clone appeared a single time. The chain is built from TRBV19 and TRBJ1-2; perhaps TRBD1 as D (5 bases). This CDR3 is 15 amino acids long. The ends were cut back, 5 bases at V and 0 bases at J, with 13 bases in the middle. Germline values: CDR1 LNHDA, CDR2 SQIVND (reference sequence). The CDR3 is CASSFGTGANYGYTF. The DNA of the CDR3 is TGTGCCAGTAGTTTCGGGACGGGAGCTAACTATGGCTACACCTTC.

The V call is TRBV30, the J call TRBJ1-2; D call uncertain. The length of the CDR3 is 11 residues. Germline CDR1 reads GTSNPN; CDR2 reads SVGIG (reference sequence). Trimming pared 2 bases from V and 5 bases from J, leaving 6 bases between. The CDR3 here is CAWSMGYGYTF. CDR3 in DNA: TGTGCCTGGAGTATGGGGTATGGCTACACCTTC. Full variable domain (outside the CDR3, taken from reference TRBV30 and TRBJ1-2): SQTIHQWPATLVQPVGSPLSLECTVEGTSNPNLYWYRQAAGRGLQLLFYSVGIGQISSEVPQNLSASRPQDRQFILSSKKLLLSDSGFYLCAWSMGYGYTFGSGTRLTVV.

The sample holds one count of this clone. The chain recombines TRBV6-1 with TRBJ1-5; no clear D. V shed 3 bases and J shed 2 bases, with 11 bases lying between them. The CDR3 contains 15 residues. Germline V gene lookup returns CDR1 MNHNS and CDR2 SASEGT. The CDR3 here is CASSEQQRGNQPQHF. Written as DNA, the CDR3 is TGTGCCAGCAGTGAGCAACAGAGGGGCAATCAGCCCCAGCATTTT.

This chain links TRBV30 with TRBJ2-1, with D unresolved. V lost 0 bases and J 9 bases, leaving 12 bases between the germline ends. The CDR3 has 13 residues. Germline V gene data show CDR1 as GTSNPN and CDR2 as SVGIG (reference sequence). CDR3 region: CAWSVNRRTEQFF. As DNA, the CDR3 is TGTGCCTGGAGTGTTAACAGAAGAACTGAGCAGTTCTTC.

This chain links TRBV2 with TRBJ2-5; 8 bases fit TRBD1. After removal of 5 bases from V and 5 bases from J, the junction contained 7 bases not matched to a gene. Germline CDR1 and CDR2: SNHLY and FYNNEI. This CDR3 spans 14 amino acids. The CDR3 DNA is TGTGCCAGCAGTCCCGGGACAGGAGGGGAGACCCAGTACTTC. Its translation is CASSPGTGGETQYF.

This chain connects TRBV4-1 to TRBJ2-3; tentative D call: TRBD1 (5 bases). Germline CDR1 reads MGHRA; CDR2 reads YSYEKL. The CDR3 has 15 residues. V lost 3 bases, J lost 4 bases, and 14 bases lay in between. This chain's CDR3 is CASSHQSQGPDTQYF. CDR3 nucleotides: TGCGCCAGCAGCCATCAGAGCCAGGGCCCAGATACGCAGTATTTT.

The V call is TRBV7-9, the J call TRBJ2-7; D is unresolved. V lost 1 base to trimming and J lost 3 bases, with 4 bases between them. The CDR3 runs to 12 residues. The germline gives CDR1 SEHNR, CDR2 FQNEAQ (reference sequence). The CDR3 DNA sequence: TGTGCCAGCAGCTTAGTCATCTACGAGCAGTACTTC. The encoded protein is CASSLVIYEQYF.